Each of the 5 T cell receptor beta chains below was sequenced from the same sample in a study of identical twins. Via MiXCR, TCRdb re-called the 5' RACE reads, giving one row per CDR3 protein. The sample lists roughly 290,000 distinct CDR3 sequences; roughly 9.7% were seen once. These data were likewise used in another study, on yellow fever vaccine responses in identical twins.

The sequenced sample consisted of CD8+ T cells sorted from blood. The source is a young woman in good health.

This clonotype was seen at least ten times. The rearrangement joins TRBV2 to TRBJ1-1; 12 bases line up with TRBD1. The CDR3 spans 14 residues. Germline-derived CDR1 and CDR2 are SNHLY and FYNNEI. J was trimmed by 3 bases and V by 6 bases; bases with no gene match: 2. The CDR3 DNA reads as TGTGCCAGCAGGGGGACAGGGGGCTACACTGAAGCTTTCTTT. It is translated as CASRGTGGYTEAFF.

V gene TRBV7-9 combines with J gene TRBJ2-2; a possible D gene is TRBD2 (6 bases). Per germline, CDR1 SEHNR and CDR2 FQNEAQ (reference sequence). Trimming took 8 bases from V and 5 from J, leaving 21 bases between them. The CDR3 length is 16 residues. CDR3 bases: TGTGCCAGCTGGTCCCGGGGGACTGAGGGGACCGGGGAGCTGTTTTTT. It yields the protein CASWSRGTEGTGELFF. The entire variable domain, with the rest obtained from reference TRBV7-9 and TRBJ2-2, is as follows: DTGVSQNPRHKITKRGQNVTFRCDPISEHNRLYWYRQTLGQGPEFLTYFQNEAQLEKSRLLSDRFSAERPKGSFSTLEIQRTEQGDSAMYLCASWSRGTEGTGELFFGEGSRLTVL.

CDR3 nucleotide sequence: TGTGCTAGTGGTTTGTCGATAGGCGCCTACAATGAGCAGTTCTTC. This encodes CASGLSIGAYNEQFF. The rearrangement uses TRBV12-5 and TRBJ2-1; D not resolved. Germline values: CDR1 LGHNT, CDR2 FRNRAP. Between the trimmed V and J ends, which lost 2 bases and 2 bases, there was a span of 10 bases. This CDR3 region has 15 residues. The entire variable domain, with the rest obtained from reference TRBV12-5 and TRBJ2-1, is as follows: DARVTQTPRHKVTEMGQEVTMRCQPILGHNTVFWYRQTMMQGLELLAYFRNRAPLDDSGMPKDRFSAEMPDATLATLKIQPSEPRDSAVYFCASGLSIGAYNEQFFGPGTRLTVL.

This clonotype was seen ten or more times. The chain has TRBV27 and TRBJ2-7; 9 bases are a match to TRBD2. Germline CDR1 is MNHEY and CDR2 is SMNVEV (reference sequence). Trimming at V came to 9 bases and at J to 7 bases, leaving 13 bases not matched to a gene. The CDR3 extends over 14 amino acids. The chain's CDR3 is CASSDIAGAGEQYF. In DNA, the CDR3 is TGTGCCAGTAGCGATATAGCGGGAGCGGGGGAGCAGTACTTC.

The chain has TRBV20-1 and TRBJ2-3; 12 bases match TRBD2. Germline trimming cut 5 bases from V and 2 bases from J; bases unmatched to any gene: 8. This CDR3 is built from 16 residues. Germline loops: CDR1 DFQATT, CDR2 SNEGSKA (reference sequence). The DNA for the CDR3 is TGCAGTGCTGTGATACGGACTAGCGGGGACACAGATACGCAGTATTTT. This sequence encodes CSAVIRTSGDTDTQYF.